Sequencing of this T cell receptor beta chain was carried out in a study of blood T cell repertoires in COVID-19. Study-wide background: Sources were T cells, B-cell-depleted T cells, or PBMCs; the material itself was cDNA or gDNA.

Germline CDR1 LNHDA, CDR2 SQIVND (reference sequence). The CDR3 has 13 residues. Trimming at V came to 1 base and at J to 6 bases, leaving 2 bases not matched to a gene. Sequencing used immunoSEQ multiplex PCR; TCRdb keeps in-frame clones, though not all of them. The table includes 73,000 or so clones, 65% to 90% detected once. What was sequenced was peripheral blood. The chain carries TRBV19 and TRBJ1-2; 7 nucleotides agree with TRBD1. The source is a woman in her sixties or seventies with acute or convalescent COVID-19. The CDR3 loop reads CASSIGTGDGYTF. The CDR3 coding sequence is TGTGCCAGTAGTATAGGCACAGGGGATGGCTACACCTTC. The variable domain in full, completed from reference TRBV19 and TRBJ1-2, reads DGGITQSPKYLFRKEGQNVTLSCEQNLNHDAMYWYRQDPGQGLRLIYYSQIVNDFQKGDIAEGYSVSREKKESFPLTVTSAQKNPTAFYLCASSIGTGDGYTFGSGTRLTVV.